What follows describes a single TCR beta chain. Its matching antigen is unknown. The method was immunoSEQ multiplex PCR; TCRdb's version includes in-frame clones alone and lacks a portion of them. There are a few hundred thousand clones in the sample; 80% to 95% occur only once, and roughly an eighth lies in the top ten. This entry is derived from a study of Ad26.COV2.S vaccination and SARS-CoV-2 variants. Study results and caveats: CD8+ and CD4+ T cells specific for spike reportedly responded with substantial breadth after vaccination.

The CDR3 is 16 residues long. V was clipped by 4 bases and J by 5 bases; unmatched bases: 11. Germline V CDR1 and CDR2: SGHNT, YYREEE (reference sequence). Documented treatment: 19 received Ad26.COV2.S at low or high dose, single or two shots; roughly five received placebo; per-sample allocation not given. The samples were gathered on day 63 after the first injection of vaccine or placebo. What was given as vaccine was an Ad26 vector encoding Wuhan-strain SARS-CoV-2 spike. Sequenced here: peripheral blood, sampled in a trial of Ad26.COV2.S vaccine versus placebo. The TCR was taken from a person between 18 and 59 years old who received the Ad26.COV2.S COVID-19 vaccine or a placebo. The rearrangement joins TRBV5-4 to TRBJ2-7; the match to TRBD1 covers 11 bases. The CDR3: CASSPDMDRGPHEQYF. The CDR3 DNA sequence: TGTGCCAGCAGCCCTGATATGGACAGGGGGCCCCACGAGCAGTACTTC.